Sequencing of this T cell receptor (beta chain) was carried out in a study of shared clonotypes between healthy human individuals. Study information: CD4 naive and memory got three plates each, CD8 naive two, CD8 memory one. Study observations and caveats: The researchers took only blood, and tissue repertoires probably look different. The authors expected sequencing depth to affect clonotype sharing among donors.

There were only Caucasian adults among the donors, and all lived in Nashville, Tennessee. Generated by immunoSEQ multiplex PCR, the TCRdb table keeps only in-frame clones and is missing some. Of some 360,000 clones listed, about 73% are singletons. This clone was recorded once. Its antigen is as yet unknown. The CDR3 extends over 14 amino acids. CDR1 is SGHAT and CDR2 is FQNNGV in the germline V gene. Trimming took 2 bases from V and 10 from J; bases not matched to a gene: 6. V gene TRBV11-2 combines with J gene TRBJ2-1; 9 nucleotides line up with TRBD2. The receptor comes from a man aged 30-40 years in good health. Material: memory CD4+ T cells sorted from blood. Sample subset: CD45RA-negative fraction. In nucleotides, the CDR3 is TGTGCCAGCAGCTTAATGGCTCTAGCGGGAGAGCAGTTCTTC. Amino acid sequence: CASSLMALAGEQFF.